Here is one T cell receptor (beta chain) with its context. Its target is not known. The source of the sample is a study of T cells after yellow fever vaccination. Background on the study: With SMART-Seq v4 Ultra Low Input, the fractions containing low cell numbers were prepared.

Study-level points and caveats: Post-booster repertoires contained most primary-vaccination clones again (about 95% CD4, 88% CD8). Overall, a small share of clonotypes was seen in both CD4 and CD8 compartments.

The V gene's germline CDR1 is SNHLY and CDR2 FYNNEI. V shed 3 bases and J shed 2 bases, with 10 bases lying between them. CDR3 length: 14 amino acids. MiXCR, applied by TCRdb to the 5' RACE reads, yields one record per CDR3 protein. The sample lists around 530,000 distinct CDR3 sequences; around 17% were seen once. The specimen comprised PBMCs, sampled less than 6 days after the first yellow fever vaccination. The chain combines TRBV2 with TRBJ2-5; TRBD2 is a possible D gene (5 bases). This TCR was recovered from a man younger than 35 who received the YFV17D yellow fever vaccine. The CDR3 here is CASSEDWRQETQYF. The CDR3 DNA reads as TGTGCCAGCAGTGAGGACTGGAGGCAAGAGACCCAGTACTTC. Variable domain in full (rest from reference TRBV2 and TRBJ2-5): EPEVTQTPSHQVTQMGQEVILRCVPISNHLYFYWYRQILGQKVEFLVSFYNNEISEKSEIFDDQFSVERPDGSNFTLKIRSTKLEDSAMYFCASSEDWRQETQYFGPGTRLLVL.